This TCR beta chain was observed in a study of siplizumab effects on memory and regulatory T cells. TCRdb's table, derived via immunoSEQ multiplex PCR, lists solely in-frame clones and lacks some. The sample has some 110,000 clones; about 93% are singletons. There are 13 residues in the CDR3. V shed 9 bases, J shed 5 bases, and the junction held 9 bases outside the gene matches. Germline CDR1 reads LNHDA; CDR2 reads SQIVND (reference sequence). The genes are TRBV19 and TRBJ2-7; 8 bases match TRBD1. Source material: Tregs sorted from blood. The origin of this receptor is a human donor in good health. The CDR3: CASSRQGWDEQYF. The CDR3 DNA is TGTGCCAGCTCTCGACAGGGGTGGGACGAGCAGTACTTC.